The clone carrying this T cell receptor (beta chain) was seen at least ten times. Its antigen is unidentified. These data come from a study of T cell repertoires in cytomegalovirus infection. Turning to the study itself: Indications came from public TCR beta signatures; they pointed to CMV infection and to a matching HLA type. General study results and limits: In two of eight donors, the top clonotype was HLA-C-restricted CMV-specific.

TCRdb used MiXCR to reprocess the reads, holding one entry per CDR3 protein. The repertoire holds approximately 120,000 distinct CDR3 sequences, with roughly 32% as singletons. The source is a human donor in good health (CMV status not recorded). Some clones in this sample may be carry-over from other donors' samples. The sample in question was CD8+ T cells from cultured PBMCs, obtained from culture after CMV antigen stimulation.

CDR3 in DNA: TGTGCCAGCAGCAAACTAGCGGCCACCTACAATGAGCAGTTCTTC. It is translated as CASSKLAATYNEQFF. V is TRBV7-2 and J is TRBJ2-1, with 8 bases aligning to TRBD2. Trimming cost V 5 bases and J 2 bases; bases outside gene matches: 5. The germline V gene encodes CDR1 SGHTA and CDR2 FQGNSA. The CDR3 has 15 amino acids.